The 27 T cell receptor beta chains listed next were all sequenced from one sample in a study of cytomegalovirus exposure and HLA in healthy donors. 13 Jbeta primers and 60 Vbeta primers were used for the PCR. The protocol was immunoSEQ multiplex PCR, while the TCRdb copy is restricted to in-frame clones and leaves out a portion. The table records some 130,000 clones, 65% to 85% of them present only once. Input material: PBMCs. All receptors come from a middle-aged woman in good health and CMV-seronegative.

The chain couples TRBV27 to TRBJ2-7; D possibly corresponds to TRBD2 (6 bases). This CDR3 spans 12 amino acids. CDR1 is MNHEY, CDR2 SMNVEV, per germline (reference sequence). The V gene lost 0 bases and the J gene lost 6 bases, with 6 bases spanning the gap. Here the CDR3 reads CASSLSGGEQYF. Written as DNA, the CDR3 is TGTGCCAGCAGTTTATCCGGGGGCGAGCAGTACTTC.

A single count supports this clone. V is TRBV7-6 and J is TRBJ1-4; D is unclear. The V end was cut by 4 bases, the J end by 7 bases, with 16 bases between. Germline loops: CDR1 SGHVS, CDR2 FNYEAQ. This CDR3 is 15 amino acids long. The CDR3 sequence: CASSSTDNRLEKLFF. The CDR3 coding sequence is TGTGCCAGCAGCTCCACTGACAACCGGCTTGAAAAACTGTTTTTT.

The rearrangement uses TRBV9 and TRBJ2-1; D gene ambiguous. Germline loops: CDR1 SGDLS, CDR2 YYNGEE. V dropped 0 bases and J dropped 8 bases, with 6 bases sitting between them. This CDR3 has 12 residues. The chain's CDR3 is CASSVGGYEQFF. Written as DNA, the CDR3 is TGTGCCAGCAGCGTAGGCGGATATGAGCAGTTCTTC.

The sample holds a few counts of this clone. The V call is TRBV11-2, the J call TRBJ2-1; D is uncertain. CDR3 length: 15 residues. Per the germline V gene, CDR1 is SGHAT and CDR2 is FQNNGV. The V end was cut by 0 bases, the J end by 4 bases, with 10 bases between. CDR3 sequence: CASSLEFGFYNEQFF. The CDR3 nucleotides are TGTGCCAGCAGCTTAGAATTCGGTTTTTACAATGAGCAGTTCTTC. The full variable domain, its missing parts supplied by reference TRBV11-2 and TRBJ2-1, is EAGVAQSPRYKIIEKRQSVAFWCNPISGHATLYWYQQILGQGPKLLIQFQNNGVVDDSQLPKDRFSAERLKGVDSTLKIQPAKLEDSAVYLCASSLEFGFYNEQFFGPGTRLTVL.

The chain links TRBV6-4 to TRBJ1-5; 7 positions match TRBD1. Germline assignment: CDR1 MRHNA and CDR2 SNTAGT. CDR3 size: 15 residues. The ends lost 7 bases at V and 6 bases at J; junction bases unmatched: 12. The CDR3 here is CASTSTGCPPQPQHF. The CDR3 DNA reads TGTGCCAGCACCTCGACAGGGTGTCCCCCTCAGCCCCAGCATTTT.

This rearrangement joins TRBV6-6 to TRBJ1-1; tentatively, D is TRBD1 (5 bases). Germline CDR1 and CDR2: MNHNY and SVGAGI (reference sequence). V lost 6 bases to trimming and J lost 5 bases, with 22 bases between them. This CDR3 is 16 amino acids long. This CDR3 reads CASSPGVGRGGTEAFF. CDR3 DNA: TGTGCCAGCAGCCCCGGTGTTGGTAGGGGAGGGACTGAAGCTTTCTTT.

CDR3 bases: TGTGCCAGCAGCGCTGGAGAAGCCTCCTACGAGCAGTACTTC. Translation: CASSAGEASYEQYF. The chain has TRBV5-4 and TRBJ2-5; D gene unclear. The J call may be mistaken, given a closer DNA end match to TRBJ2-7. The CDR3 spans 14 residues. Germline V gives CDR1 SGHNT, CDR2 YYREEE (reference sequence).

This sequence joins TRBV28 and TRBJ2-1, with 8 positions matching TRBD2. This CDR3 spans 13 amino acids. Germline loops: CDR1 MDHEN, CDR2 SYDVKM. After removal of 7 bases from V and 7 bases from J, the junction contained 6 bases not matched to a gene. CDR3 amino acids: CASNIAGPNEQFF. CDR3 sequence (DNA): TGTGCCAGCAATATAGCGGGACCAAATGAGCAGTTCTTC. The full variable domain, its missing parts supplied by reference TRBV28 and TRBJ2-1, is DVKVTQSSRYLVKRTGEKVFLECVQDMDHENMFWYRQDPGLGLRLIYFSYDVKMKEKGDIPEGYSVSREKKERFSLILESASTNQTSMYLCASNIAGPNEQFFGPGTRLTVL.

This clone was detected only once. V gene TRBV6-6 combines with J gene TRBJ2-3; no reliable D call. V was trimmed by 5 bases and J by 2 bases, leaving 8 bases between them. The CDR3 has 13 residues. Per the germline V gene, CDR1 is MNHNY and CDR2 is SVGAGI (reference sequence). The CDR3 DNA sequence: TGTGCCAGCAGTGATCTAAACACAGATACGCAGTATTTT. The encoded protein is CASSDLNTDTQYF.

The chain has TRBV6-5 and TRBJ2-2; no clear D gene. The germline V gene has CDR1 MNHEY and CDR2 SVGAGI. This CDR3 region has 16 residues. V was pared by 2 bases and J by 2 bases, with 12 bases between. CDR3 nucleotides: TGTGCCAGCAGTTACAGCGACTTACTTAACACCGGGGAGCTGTTTTTT. The encoded protein is CASSYSDLLNTGELFF.

V and J are TRBV11-2 and TRBJ1-2, with D perhaps TRBD1 (6 bases). In germline, CDR1 is SGHAT, CDR2 FQNNGV. This CDR3 is 14 amino acids long. V lost 7 bases and J 4 bases, leaving 16 bases between the germline ends. CDR3 sequence: CASTRLDRTYGYTF. For the CDR3, the DNA is TGTGCCAGCACCCGGTTGGACAGAACCTATGGCTACACCTTC.

This clone was found once. V usage is TRBV18 and J usage is TRBJ2-2, with 13 bases fitting TRBD2. After removal of 4 bases from V and 10 bases from J, the junction contained 3 bases not matched to a gene. There are 14 residues in the CDR3. Germline CDR1 is KGHSH and CDR2 is LQKENI. As DNA, the CDR3 is TGTGCCAGCTCACTGGGGACTAGCGGGATGGAGCTGTTTTTT. Protein product: CASSLGTSGMELFF.

This sequence joins TRBV6-5 and TRBJ2-3; D is uncertain. Trimming shortened V by 6 bases and J by 0 bases, and 13 bases separated the two germline ends. CDR3 length: 15 residues. CDR1 is MNHEY, CDR2 SVGAGI, per germline. The DNA of the CDR3 is TGTGCCAGCAGCCTATCACCTCCTAGCACAGATACGCAGTATTTT. Translating gives CASSLSPPSTDTQYF.

This clone was recorded a few times. This chain uses TRBV5-1 with TRBJ2-7; 7 bases are shared with TRBD1. The CDR3 loop spans 14 amino acids. With 4 bases clipped from V and 0 bases from J, the junction kept 4 bases outside the gene matches. CDR1 and CDR2 from the germline V gene are SGHRS and YFSETQ. CDR3 sequence reads: CASSEGAGSYEQYF. The DNA of the CDR3 is TGCGCCAGCAGCGAGGGGGCGGGCTCCTACGAGCAGTACTTC.

The J gene is TRBJ2-5, the V gene TRBV27; possible D gene TRBD2, 6 bases. The V end was cut by 7 bases, the J end by 5 bases, with 17 bases between. Germline V gives CDR1 MNHEY, CDR2 SMNVEV (reference sequence). There are 14 residues in the CDR3. The CDR3 protein is CASKPGGIGETQYF. The CDR3 DNA is TGTGCCAGCAAGCCCGGCGGGATAGGCGAGACCCAGTACTTC.

The gene calls are TRBV18 and TRBJ1-2; 9 nucleotides align to TRBD1. The CDR3 covers 18 residues. Unmatched junction bases numbered 14, after V lost 5 bases and J lost 1 base. Germline CDR1 KGHSH, CDR2 LQKENI. CDR3 in amino acids: CASSSTGTGQRYNYGYTF. For the CDR3, the DNA is TGTGCCAGCTCATCAACTGGGACAGGGCAACGCTATAACTATGGCTACACCTTC.

This clone showed up just once. The sample contains more than one DNA sequence encoding this CDR3. The V and J genes are TRBV19 and TRBJ1-5; 10 bases are a match to TRBD1. Germline V gene lookup returns CDR1 LNHDA and CDR2 SQIVND (reference sequence). The CDR3 consists of 14 residues. The V and J ends lost 8 bases and 2 bases, in that order; junction bases with no gene match: 3. The CDR3 region is CASSGTGGNQPQHF. CDR3 nucleotide sequence: TGTGCCAGTTCCGGGACAGGGGGCAATCAGCCCCAGCATTTT.

The V and J genes are TRBV9 and TRBJ2-1, with 8 bases identical to TRBD2. CDR3 size: 16 residues. Germline CDR1 is SGDLS and CDR2 is YYNGEE. Losses at the gene ends were 3 bases for V and 9 bases for J; bases not matched to a gene: 14. The CDR3 here is CASSAIAGSYQSEQFF. The CDR3 coding sequence is TGTGCCAGCAGCGCTATAGCGGGGAGTTATCAGAGTGAGCAGTTCTTC.

This clone was recorded a few times. The rearrangement links TRBV28 to TRBJ2-7, with 10 bases identical to TRBD1. V gave up 5 bases and J gave up 4 bases; unmatched junction bases: 5. Germline values: CDR1 MDHEN, CDR2 SYDVKM. This CDR3 comprises 14 residues. This CDR3 reads CASSVGGQGYEQYF. DNA of the CDR3: TGTGCCAGCAGTGTTGGGGGACAGGGGTACGAGCAGTACTTC.

V gene TRBV5-8 combines with J gene TRBJ2-2; D perhaps matches TRBD2 (5 bases). Germline V lookup: CDR1 SGHTS, CDR2 YDEGEE. V lost 1 base, J lost 0 bases, and 13 bases lay in between. The CDR3 sequence is 17 residues long. CDR3 amino acids: CASSLYVGGANTGELFF. The CDR3 DNA reads TGTGCCAGCAGCTTGTATGTCGGAGGAGCGAACACCGGGGAGCTGTTTTTT.

This chain uses TRBV19 with TRBJ1-2, with 9 bases matching TRBD1. V gave up 6 bases and J gave up 4 bases; unmatched junction bases: 9. CDR1 is LNHDA and CDR2 is SQIVND in the germline V gene (reference sequence). The CDR3 totals 15 residues. The CDR3 bases are TGTGCCAGTAGCCGACTCGGACAGGGGTTCTATGGCTACACCTTC. It is translated as CASSRLGQGFYGYTF.

The V call is TRBV14, the J call TRBJ1-1; 7 bases map to TRBD1. The junction had 5 bases not matched to a gene; V was cut back by 6 bases and J by 4 bases. Per germline, CDR1 SGHDN and CDR2 FVKESK. The CDR3 runs 13 residues. CDR3 amino acids: CASRQGLGTEAFF. The CDR3 DNA reads as TGTGCCAGCAGACAGGGGTTAGGCACTGAAGCTTTCTTT.

The J gene is TRBJ1-4, the V gene TRBV9, with D possibly matching TRBD1 (5 bases). Germline V gene data show CDR1 as SGDLS and CDR2 as YYNGEE. V was trimmed by 0 bases and J by 2 bases, leaving 11 bases between them. This CDR3 comprises 16 residues. The CDR3: CASSVGGSFTNEKLFF. The CDR3 nucleotides are TGTGCCAGCAGCGTAGGGGGCAGCTTTACTAATGAAAAACTGTTTTTT.

The chain combines TRBV7-8 with TRBJ2-3, with TRBD1 matching over 8 bases. V lost 5 bases to trimming and J lost 4 bases; unmatched junction nucleotides: 8. This CDR3 is built from 15 residues. Germline V gene data show CDR1 as SGHVS and CDR2 as FQNEAQ. The CDR3, as DNA: TGTGCCAGCAGCGCCGACAGGGGAAGCCCAGATACGCAGTATTTT. This codes for CASSADRGSPDTQYF.

The rearrangement joins TRBV5-1 to TRBJ2-7; 9 bases map to TRBD2. The CDR3 has 14 residues. V gave up 4 bases and J gave up 5 bases; unmatched junction bases: 7. Per germline, CDR1 SGHRS and CDR2 YFSETQ. CDR3 residues: CASSLGLAWDEQYF. DNA for the CDR3: TGCGCCAGCAGCCTCGGACTAGCGTGGGACGAGCAGTACTTC.

The chain carries TRBV6-1 and TRBJ2-7; TRBD1 matches at 7 bases. Germline V gene data show CDR1 as MNHNS and CDR2 as SASEGT. V gave up 5 bases and J gave up 12 bases; unmatched junction bases: 7. The CDR3 totals 11 residues. The CDR3 DNA reads TGTGCCAGCAGTTGGGGACAGTCGACGTACTTC. It translates to CASSWGQSTYF.

This chain uses TRBV6-5 with TRBJ1-4; 7 bases are a match to TRBD1. Germline CDR1 reads MNHEY; CDR2 reads SVGAGI. This CDR3 contains 15 residues. Losses at the gene ends were 6 bases for V and 8 bases for J; bases not matched to a gene: 12. CDR3 sequence: CASRGRQGMGEKLFF. The CDR3 nucleotides are TGTGCCAGCAGGGGCAGACAGGGCATGGGGGAAAAACTGTTTTTT.